This T cell receptor (beta chain) was captured in a study of regulatory and conventional T cells in RAG deficiency. Regarding this clone: Its specificity is unknown.

The assay was immunoSEQ multiplex PCR, and TCRdb's table has in-frame clones only and misses some. Of several thousand clones in the sample, approximately 93% are singletons; the top ten hold 1.5%. Regulatory T cells were sorted from blood as CD4+ CD25-high CD127-low cells. The V gene lost 3 bases and the J gene lost 3 bases, with 15 bases spanning the gap. The CDR3 spans 16 residues. Germline CDR1 and CDR2: SGDLS and YYNGEE. Study conclusions and caveats: In Omenn syndrome, sorted "Tregs" may be peripherally activated cells.

The sample also formed part of further work on regulatory T cells. This second report adds: Amplification used 52 TRBV primers and 13 TRBJ primers.

The sequenced material came from CD127- CD25+ CD4+ Tregs sorted from blood. The receptor was isolated from a human donor in good health. The V and J genes are TRBV9 and TRBJ1-4; D remains ambiguous. The CDR3 bases are TGTGCCAGCAGCGAACGTCAGCTCGCGGCTAATGAAAAACTGTTTTTT. Translating it yields CASSERQLAANEKLFF.